This TCR beta chain appears in the sequencing data of a study of OX40 agonist ivuxolimab in advanced cancers. Study-level background: The costimulatory receptor OX40 (CD134) was targeted by ivuxolimab, a fully human IgG2 agonistic monoclonal antibody. The paper reports the monotherapy dose-escalation portion (N ≈ 50 patients) of the phase I ivuxolimab trial. Intravenous ivuxolimab was administered to patients every 2 weeks at six dose levels: 0.01, 0.1, 0.3, 1.5, 3 and 10 mg/kg. Peripheral TCRbeta sequencing was intended to test whether TCR sequence diversity was altered and clonal T-cell expansion was caused by ivuxolimab. Of the 50 to 55 patients in dose escalation, 19 had hepatocellular carcinoma, roughly 15 had melanoma, 9 had renal cell carcinoma and 9 had head and neck cancer. Partial responses were achieved by three dose-escalation patients, of whom one had hepatocellular carcinoma and two had cutaneous melanoma. Prior anti-PD-1, anti-PD-L1 or anti-CTLA-4 therapy was permitted, and checkpoint inhibitors had been received by around 39% of dose-escalation patients. In the dose-escalation cohort, more than 75% of patients were male, and the mean age was approximately 60 years, with a range of about 20 to 79. Overall study outcomes, separate from this receptor: After ivuxolimab, more expanded clones were found on average in CD8+ T cells than in CD4+ T cells. Low levels of normalized T-cell clonal expansion were also seen in some nonresponding patients. Which antigens the clonally expanded peripheral T cells were specific for was not determined. In the 0.1-3.0 mg/kg groups, partial responders had among the lowest normalized peripheral clonal expansion, particularly in CD8+ T cells. At doses of 0.1 to 3.0 mg/kg, clonal expansion of both CD4+ and CD8+ blood T cells was observed from baseline to week 6.

The trial excluded patients who had a history of autoimmune disease or who were on systemic immunosuppression. In every dose cohort, peripheral blood was drawn for TCR sequencing at baseline, cycle 4 day 1, and cycle 7 day 1. The samples were taken from a phase I, first-in-human, multicenter, open-label dose-escalation trial of ivuxolimab. Adults with locally advanced or metastatic melanoma, renal cell, hepatocellular, or head and neck squamous cell carcinoma were enrolled in the trial. Before TCR sequencing, CD4+ T cells and CD8+ T cells were sorted from peripheral blood as separate populations. From the germline V gene (reference sequence), CDR1 is MNHEY and CDR2 is SMNVEV. Counted from cysteine to phenylalanine, this CDR3 has 17 amino acids. Only the CDR3 part of the read is kept: 51 bases, read in frame from the first base. Unmatched junction bases come to 13, with V trimmed by 5 bases and J by 4 bases.

Genomic DNA was isolated from the sorted cells so that the TCRbeta CDR3 region could be sequenced. TCRbeta CDR3 regions were sequenced using the immunoSEQ Assay. Sourced from immuneACCESS, this table was stored by TCRdb with only in-frame sequences that have V and J called. A share of the clones is absent; for the studies checked, an unresolved V gene accounts for under half, and the remainder has no known explanation. The sample table shows about 61,000 clones, and 70% to 90% are seen once. The ten largest clonotypes hold 1% to 1.5% of the sample. Concerning this clone: The specificity of this receptor is unknown. No quality values exist for individual bases; no much larger clone is one base distant.

The source of this sequence is an adult with an advanced solid tumor such as melanoma, head and neck, liver or kidney cancer. The source was CD4+ or CD8+ T cells sorted from blood, collected in a trial of the OX40 agonist ivuxolimab. The sequence joins TRBV27 to TRBJ1-1; TRBD1 agrees with 10 junctional bases. In nucleotide form, the sequence is TGTGCCAGCAGTGACCGGGACAGGGGATCCGTGAGCACTGAAGCTTTCTTT. It codes for CASSDRDRGSVSTEAFF.